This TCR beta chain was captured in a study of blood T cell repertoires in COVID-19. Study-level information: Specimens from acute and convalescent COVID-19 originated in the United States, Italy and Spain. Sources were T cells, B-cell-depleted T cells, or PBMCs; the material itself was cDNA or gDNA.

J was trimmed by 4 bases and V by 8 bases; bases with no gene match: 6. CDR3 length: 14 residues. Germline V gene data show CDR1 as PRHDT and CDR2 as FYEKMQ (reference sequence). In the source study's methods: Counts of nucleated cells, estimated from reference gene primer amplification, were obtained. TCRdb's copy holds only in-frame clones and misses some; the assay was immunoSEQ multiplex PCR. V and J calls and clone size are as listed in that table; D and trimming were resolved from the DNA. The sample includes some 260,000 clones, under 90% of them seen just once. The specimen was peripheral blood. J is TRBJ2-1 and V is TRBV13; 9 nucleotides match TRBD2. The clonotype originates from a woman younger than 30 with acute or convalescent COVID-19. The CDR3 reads CASRGTSRYNEQFF. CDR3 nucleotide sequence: TGTGCCAGCCGTGGGACTAGCCGTTACAATGAGCAGTTCTTC.